The clone carrying this TCR beta chain came up many times. Its antigen is currently unknown. The CDR3 is made up of 14 amino acids. V was trimmed by 3 bases and J by 8 bases, leaving 16 bases between them. The V gene's germline CDR1 is MDHEN and CDR2 SYDVKM. The sample comes from a study of T cells in Graves' hyperthyroidism and ophthalmopathy. Study-wide background: Peripheral blood was secured at the point of initial diagnosis, before any treatment.

The study left out patients who had uncontrolled infection, other autoimmune disease, pregnancy or lactation. The diagnoses drew upon clinical symptoms, serum thyroxine and TRAb, thyroid ultrasound and orbital computed tomography. Amplification of TCR beta CDR3 regions was performed using RNA transcripts as template. First-round RT-PCR with HTBI primers amplified the TCR CDR3 region. MiXCR, run by TCRdb on the multiplex PCR reads, gives a single entry per CDR3 protein. The sample gives approximately 690,000 distinct CDR3 sequences, approximately 15% of which show up once; about an eighth is in the top ten. Study-wide points: By a 13 V-J model, ophthalmopathy was set apart from stable hyperthyroidism.

This sequence was found in a woman between 45 and 65 years old with Graves' ophthalmopathy. The V gene is TRBV28, the J gene TRBJ1-2; D is perhaps TRBD1 (5 bases). The sequenced material came from blood. CDR3 DNA sequence: TGTGCCAGCAGTTTCTCAGGGTACCCGGGGGGCTACACCTTC. Amino acid sequence: CASSFSGYPGGYTF.